This T cell receptor (beta chain) originates from a study of blood T cell repertoires in COVID-19 (dated by TCRdb to about 2020). Regarding the research as a whole: Collaborator samples came from the United States, Italy and Spain and covered acute and convalescent phases of COVID-19. The sample metadata nearly always contained a de-identified subject ID, COVID-19 status, age in years and sex. Samples were obtained from the ongoing ImmuneRACE study (first 160 participants) and from 1,254 subjects provided by 6 global collaborators. The repertoires were made available in a free public database intended to serve as a resource for research on the immune response to SARS-CoV-2. The dataset comprised deeply sampled blood TCRbeta repertoires from subjects exposed to, actively infected with, or recovered from COVID-19. HLA class I and class II types, where available, came from metadata supplied by the sample provider rather than from assay-based typing. The material from the prospective study consisted of cDNA or gDNA derived from T cells, B-cell-depleted T cells, or PBMCs. The full study reports these points: The amount of clinical and demographic metadata varied by source and participant and was provided uncurated.

The collaborating institutions used their own protocols to collect whole blood in K2EDTA tubes. For TCRbeta analysis, collaborator samples were shipped as frozen whole blood, as isolated PBMCs, or as DNA extracted from either sample type. CDR1 and CDR2 are read off the germline V gene as SGDLS and YYNGEE. V ends up 4 bases short and J 4 bases short, with an unmatched junction base count of 12. From its cysteine to its phenylalanine, the CDR3 spans 16 amino acids. The retained sequence is limited to the CDR3, 48 bases, with the frame set at the first base. TCRbeta CDR3 regions were amplified from genomic DNA by means of the immunoSEQ Assay, a bias-controlled multiplex PCR. The authors processed their data as follows. The number of nucleated cells in each sample was estimated by amplification of reference gene primers within the assay. Sequence reads were collapsed and filtered to measure the absolute abundance of every unique TCRbeta CDR3 rearrangement. For each sample, productive Simpson clonality was calculated as the square root of Simpson's diversity index over productive rearrangements. The table was pulled from immuneACCESS by TCRdb, which kept in-frame rearrangements only. Such tables lose some clones; where checked, under half of the loss comes from unresolved V genes, and the rest has no known cause. That table supplies the V and J calls and clone size; D and trimming were determined from the DNA. Within this sample are nearly 100,000 clones, with approximately 82% of them counted one time only. The ten largest clonotypes hold 10% of the sample.

Notes on this clone: Which antigen it targets is not known. Base quality data are lacking; no much larger clone is found one base away.

This TCR derives from a man between 65 and 79 years old with acute or convalescent COVID-19. The rearrangement joined TRBV9 to TRBJ1-1; 8 junctional bases match TRBD1. Material: peripheral blood. The sequenced DNA: TGTGCCAGCAGCCCTCCCGTGGACAGGGATTTCACTGAAGCTTTCTTT. It encodes CASSPPVDRDFTEAFF.